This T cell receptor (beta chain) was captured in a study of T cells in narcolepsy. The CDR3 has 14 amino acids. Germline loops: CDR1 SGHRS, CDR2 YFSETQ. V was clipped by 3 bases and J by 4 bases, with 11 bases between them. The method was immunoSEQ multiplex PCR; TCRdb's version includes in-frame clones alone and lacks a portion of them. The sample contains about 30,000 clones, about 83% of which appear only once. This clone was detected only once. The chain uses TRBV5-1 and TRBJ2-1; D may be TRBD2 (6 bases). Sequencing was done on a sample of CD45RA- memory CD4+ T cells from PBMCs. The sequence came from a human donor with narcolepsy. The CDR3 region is CASSSGGEYNEQFF. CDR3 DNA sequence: TGCGCCAGCAGCTCTGGCGGGGAGTACAATGAGCAGTTCTTC.